Following are 8 T cell receptor beta chains from one sample sequenced in a study of blood T cells in healthy people across ages. A sample-barcoded 5' primer and a J-beta primer mix were used in a second PCR of about 7 to 12 cycles. MiXCR, applied by TCRdb to the 5' RACE reads, yields one record per CDR3 protein. The sample shows approximately 960,000 distinct CDR3 sequences, almost 30% of them seen only once. These sequences were also reported in another study, on T cells of mothers and their children.

The material sequenced was blood. These receptors all stem from a woman aged 40 to 50 in good health.

Only a few counts were recorded for this clonotype. The chain carries TRBV4-3 and TRBJ2-3; maybe TRBD2 (6 bases). Germline lookup yields CDR1 LGHNA and CDR2 YSLEER. CDR3 length: 14 residues. Between the trimmed V and J ends, which lost 9 bases and 1 base, there was a span of 14 bases. The CDR3, as DNA: TGCGCCAGTGGGCGGGGATTCGGCACAGATACGCAGTATTTT. Translated: CASGRGFGTDTQYF.

In DNA form, the CDR3 reads TGTGCCAGCAGTATAGGTAGCGCGGTATCCTACGAGCAGTACTTC. Translating gives CASSIGSAVSYEQYF. The chain is built from TRBV6-2 or TRBV6-3 and TRBJ2-7, with D possibly matching TRBD2 (5 bases). Germline assignment: CDR1 MNHEY and CDR2 SVGEGT. Between the trimmed V and J ends, which lost 5 bases and 1 base, there was a span of 15 bases. CDR3 length: 15 residues.

The V gene is TRBV7-2, the J gene TRBJ1-4; unclear D gene. This CDR3 is 16 amino acids long. Trimming removed 0 bases at V and 7 bases at J, with 15 bases between. Per the germline V gene, CDR1 is SGHTA and CDR2 is FQGNSA. CDR3 in amino acids: CASSLASFSGGEKLFF. The CDR3 DNA is TGTGCCAGCAGCTTAGCCTCCTTCTCGGGAGGTGAAAAACTGTTTTTT.

This clonotype was seen only a few times. The rearrangement joins TRBV5-1 to TRBJ1-1; 8 nucleotides agree with TRBD1. Germline CDR1 reads SGHRS; CDR2 reads YFSETQ. V shed 6 bases and J 1 base; nucleotides not matched to a gene: 8. The CDR3 consists of 15 residues. CDR3 residues: CASNDRTGKNTEAFF. CDR3 nucleotide sequence: TGCGCCAGCAACGACCGGACAGGGAAGAACACTGAAGCTTTCTTT.

This clonotype was detected a few times. The chain couples TRBV12-3 or TRBV12-4 to TRBJ1-2; TRBD1 agrees at 10 bases. CDR3 length equals 15 residues. V was clipped by 5 bases and J by 6 bases; unmatched bases: 9. Here the CDR3 DNA reads TGTGCCAGCAGTCGCAGGACAGGGGGGAGGAATGGCTACACCTTC. Residues: CASSRRTGGRNGYTF.

This clonotype occurred many times. For the CDR3, the DNA is TGTGCCAGCAGAACATCAGCTGGAAAGTGGTACTTC. This gives the protein CASRTSAGKWYF. The V call is TRBV12-3 or TRBV12-4, the J call TRBJ2-7; D is unclear. V was clipped by 6 bases and J by 12 bases, with 18 bases between them. The CDR3 runs 12 residues.

The V gene is TRBV20-1, the J gene TRBJ1-5, with 9 bases fitting TRBD1. This CDR3 is built from 16 residues. Trimming at V came to 6 bases and at J to 0 bases, leaving 9 bases not matched to a gene. Germline loops: CDR1 DFQATT, CDR2 SNEGSKA (reference sequence). The CDR3 region is CSAITGGGYSNQPQHF. The CDR3 nucleotides are TGCAGTGCCATAACAGGGGGCGGTTATAGCAATCAGCCCCAGCATTTT.

Of note for this clonotype: Germline and junction disagree at one end, which may indicate a read error. The rearrangement joins TRBV28 to TRBJ1-5, with no clear D. Germline assignment: CDR1 MDHEN and CDR2 SYDVKM. The CDR3 extends over 14 amino acids. Written as DNA, the CDR3 is TGTGCCAGCAGTTTCGATAAACTTAATCAGCCCCGGCATTTT. Protein: CASSFDKLNQPRHF.